Below, 19 T cell receptor beta chains from the same sample are listed, as sequenced in a study of cytomegalovirus exposure and HLA in healthy donors. Vbeta (60) and Jbeta (13) primers were used in the PCR. Clones were sequenced by immunoSEQ multiplex PCR, and TCRdb holds only the in-frame ones, with some missing. The sample contains 95,000 to 100,000 clones, 76% of which appear only once. The source material was PBMCs. Receptor source: a man in his forties or fifties in good health and CMV-seronegative.

The rearrangement links TRBV7-2 to TRBJ2-4, with a tentative D call TRBD1 (6 bases). Trimming pared 4 bases from V and 7 bases from J, leaving 11 bases between. Germline V gene lookup returns CDR1 SGHTA and CDR2 FQGNSA. The CDR3 spans 13 residues. DNA of the CDR3: TGTGCCAGCAGCTCCGACAGGCGGAACATTCAGTACTTC. It yields the protein CASSSDRRNIQYF.

The rearrangement links TRBV30 to TRBJ2-5, with 7 positions matching TRBD2. Germline V gene data show CDR1 as GTSNPN and CDR2 as SVGIG (reference sequence). V lost 5 bases and J lost 3; bases outside the gene matches: 6. The CDR3 contains 13 residues. The CDR3: CAWGGAGEETQYF. CDR3 DNA sequence: TGTGCCTGGGGCGGGGCGGGGGAAGAGACCCAGTACTTC.

The sample holds a few counts of this clone. The gene calls are TRBV7-9 and TRBJ2-3; 11 bases are shared with TRBD2. Germline V gene data show CDR1 as SEHNR and CDR2 as FQNEAQ (reference sequence). J gave up 0 bases and V 5 bases, and 4 bases lay outside the gene matches. The CDR3 contains 16 residues. CDR3 residues: CASSISGGGSTDTQYF. CDR3 coding DNA: TGTGCCAGCAGCATTAGCGGGGGGGGTAGCACAGATACGCAGTATTTT.

As for this clone: One end of the junction does not line up with germline, which may come from a read error. In nucleotides, the CDR3 is TGTTCCAGCAGCTCTGGTACAGGGCGGGAGACCCAGTACTTC. Translating gives CSSSSGTGRETQYF. The V call is TRBV7-9, the J call TRBJ2-5; D might be TRBD1 (6 bases). The CDR3 totals 14 residues. CDR1 is SEHNR, CDR2 FQNEAQ, per germline (reference sequence).

The chain uses TRBV7-2 and TRBJ1-6; possible D gene TRBD1, 6 bases. The germline CDR1 and CDR2 sequences are SGHTA and FQGNSA. The CDR3 loop spans 15 amino acids. Trimming took off 6 bases at V and 3 bases at J, with 12 bases between the two ends. The CDR3 DNA is TGTGCCAGCAGTCGCGAACAGGGCTATAATTCACCCCTCCACTTT. Protein product: CASSREQGYNSPLHF.

The CDR3 spells CASSLGTDSNYGYTF. DNA for the CDR3: TGTGCCAGCAGCCTAGGGACAGATTCCAACTATGGCTACACCTTC. The chain combines TRBV7-9 with TRBJ1-2; TRBD1 matches at 7 bases. With 5 bases clipped from V and 2 bases from J, the junction kept 8 bases outside the gene matches. The CDR3 runs 15 residues. Germline V CDR1 and CDR2: SEHNR, FQNEAQ (reference sequence).

The chain recombines TRBV5-1 with TRBJ1-6, with a weak D call TRBD1 (5 bases). The CDR3 spans 17 residues. CDR1 is SGHRS and CDR2 is YFSETQ in the germline V gene. With 3 bases removed from V and 10 bases from J, the gap between germline ends came to 23 bases. The chain's CDR3 is CASSSSSGRGGRSPLHF. DNA for the CDR3: TGCGCCAGCAGCTCATCCTCGGGACGGGGGGGTAGGTCACCCCTCCACTTT.

This clone was observed a few times. This chain links TRBV6-6 with TRBJ1-1, with 8 bases lining up with TRBD1. Germline CDR1 is MNHNY and CDR2 is SVGAGI (reference sequence). CDR3 size: 14 residues. V gave up 7 bases and J gave up 1 base; unmatched junction bases: 5. The CDR3 loop reads CASNSGQGNTEAFF. The CDR3 nucleotides are TGTGCCAGCAACTCCGGACAGGGGAACACTGAAGCTTTCTTT.

The J gene is TRBJ2-3, the V gene TRBV5-1, with a possible D match to TRBD2 (6 bases). With 4 bases removed from V and 1 base from J, the gap between germline ends came to 13 bases. The CDR3 runs 15 residues. Germline V gene data show CDR1 as SGHRS and CDR2 as YFSETQ. This chain's CDR3 is CASSPFGGGTDTQYF. The CDR3 DNA sequence: TGCGCCAGCAGCCCTTTCGGGGGAGGCACAGATACGCAGTATTTT.

The rearrangement uses TRBV7-2 and TRBJ1-5; possible D gene TRBD1, 5 bases. The CDR3 extends over 13 amino acids. V lost 3 bases and J 6 bases, leaving 9 bases between the germline ends. The germline V gene encodes CDR1 SGHTA and CDR2 FQGNSA. The CDR3 nucleotides are TGTGCCAGCAGCTTGGAGGGGCGTCAGCCCCAGCATTTT. This sequence encodes CASSLEGRQPQHF.

The CDR3 DNA reads as TGTGCCAGCAGTTCCCCCCCCGGACAGGGGGCTGATGGCTACACCTTC. Its protein product is CASSSPPGQGADGYTF. The J gene is TRBJ1-2, the V gene TRBV28; TRBD1 aligns across 11 bases. CDR1 is MDHEN and CDR2 is SYDVKM in the germline V gene. Losses at the gene ends were 4 bases for V and 6 bases for J; bases not matched to a gene: 10. This CDR3 region has 16 residues.

In this sample, this clone turned up a few times. The chain employs TRBV29-1 and TRBJ1-2; D remains ambiguous. The CDR3 loop spans 13 amino acids. Germline CDR1 reads SQVTM; CDR2 reads ANQGSEA. Trimming took 7 bases from V and 2 from J, leaving 14 bases between them. The CDR3 DNA sequence: TGCAGCGCGATCGGAGGAATAAACTATGGCTACACCTTC. It codes for CSAIGGINYGYTF.

This chain joins TRBV28 and TRBJ2-5, with 8 positions matching TRBD2. V dropped 3 bases and J dropped 0; count of bases not matched to a gene: 9. CDR3 length equals 17 residues. Germline V gives CDR1 MDHEN, CDR2 SYDVKM. The CDR3 reads CASSLGWGGGYQETQYF. The CDR3 DNA reads as TGTGCCAGCAGTTTGGGATGGGGCGGGGGGTACCAAGAGACCCAGTACTTC.

The chain has TRBV10-3 and TRBJ1-1; 8 nucleotides align to TRBD1. V was pared by 10 bases and J by 0 bases, with 4 bases of the junction left unmatched. This CDR3 is built from 13 residues. Germline loops: CDR1 ENHRY, CDR2 SYGVKD. For the CDR3, the DNA is TGTGCCACCGGACAGGGCGTGAACACTGAAGCTTTCTTT. Protein: CATGQGVNTEAFF.

The V call is TRBV7-8, the J call TRBJ2-4, with TRBD2 matching over 12 bases. The CDR3 runs to 15 residues. V shed 6 bases, J shed 7 bases, and the junction held 7 bases outside the gene matches. CDR1 SGHVS and CDR2 FQNEAQ come from the germline V gene. The CDR3 sequence: CASSLTSGGENIQYF. For the CDR3, the DNA is TGTGCCAGCAGTCTGACTAGCGGGGGAGAGAACATTCAGTACTTC.

The rearrangement links TRBV5-1 to TRBJ1-2; 9 bases are a match to TRBD1. Germline trimming cut 0 bases from V and 8 bases from J; bases unmatched to any gene: 11. Germline values: CDR1 SGHRS, CDR2 YFSETQ. The CDR3 loop spans 16 amino acids. In DNA form, the CDR3 reads TGCGCCAGCAGCTTGGTAATGGCCGGGACAGGGCCCGGCTACACCTTC. Protein sequence: CASSLVMAGTGPGYTF.

CDR3 residues: CASRYGQGWGYTF. The CDR3 DNA sequence: TGTGCCAGCAGATACGGACAGGGGTGGGGCTACACCTTC. The V call is TRBV27, the J call TRBJ1-2; 9 bases line up with TRBD1. V was pared by 6 bases and J by 8 bases, with 7 bases of the junction left unmatched. The germline V gene encodes CDR1 MNHEY and CDR2 SMNVEV (reference sequence). There are 13 residues in the CDR3.

The chain links TRBV5-1 to TRBJ2-7, with TRBD1 matching over 7 bases. Germline CDR1 reads SGHRS; CDR2 reads YFSETQ. The J segment lost 3 bases and the V segment lost 3 bases, leaving 3 bases of the junction unmatched. This CDR3 region has 13 residues. CDR3 in amino acids: CASSSGQFYEQYF. Here the CDR3 DNA reads TGCGCCAGCAGCTCGGGACAGTTCTACGAGCAGTACTTC. Looking up the rest from reference TRBV5-1 and TRBJ2-7 gives the full variable domain: KAGVTQTPRYLIKTRGQQVTLSCSPISGHRSVSWYQQTPGQGLQFLFEYFSETQRNKGNFPGRFSGRQFSNSRSEMNVSTLELGDSALYLCASSSGQFYEQYFGPGTRLTVT.

The rearrangement uses TRBV30 and TRBJ2-2; D is unresolved. Germline-derived CDR1 and CDR2 are GTSNPN and SVGIG (reference sequence). V lost 0 bases and J lost 2, with 7 bases in between. There are 14 residues in the CDR3. The DNA for the CDR3 is TGTGCCTGGAGTGTAACACATAACACCGGGGAGCTGTTTTTT. It translates to CAWSVTHNTGELFF.